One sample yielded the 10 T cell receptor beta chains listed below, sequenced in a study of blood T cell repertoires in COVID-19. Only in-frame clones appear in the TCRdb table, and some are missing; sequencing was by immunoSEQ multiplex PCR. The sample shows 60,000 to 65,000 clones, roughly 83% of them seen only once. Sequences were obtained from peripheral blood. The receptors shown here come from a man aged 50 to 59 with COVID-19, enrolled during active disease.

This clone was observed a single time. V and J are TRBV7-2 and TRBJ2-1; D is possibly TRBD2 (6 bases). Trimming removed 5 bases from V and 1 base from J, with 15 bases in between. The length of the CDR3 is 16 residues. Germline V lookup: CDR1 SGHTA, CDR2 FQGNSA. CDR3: CASSQELAVSYNEQFF. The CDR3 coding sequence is TGTGCCAGCAGCCAAGAACTAGCAGTATCCTACAATGAGCAGTTCTTC.

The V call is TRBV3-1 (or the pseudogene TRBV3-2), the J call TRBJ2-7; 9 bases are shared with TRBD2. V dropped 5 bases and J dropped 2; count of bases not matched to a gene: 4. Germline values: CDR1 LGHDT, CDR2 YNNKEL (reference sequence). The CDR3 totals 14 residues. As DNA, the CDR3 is TGTGCCAGCAGCGATAGCGGGAGACCCTACGAGCAGTACTTC. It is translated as CASSDSGRPYEQYF.

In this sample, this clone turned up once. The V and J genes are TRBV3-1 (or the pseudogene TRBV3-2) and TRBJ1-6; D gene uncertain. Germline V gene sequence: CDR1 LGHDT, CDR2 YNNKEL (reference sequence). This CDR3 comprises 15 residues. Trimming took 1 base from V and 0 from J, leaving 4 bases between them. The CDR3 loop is CASSQGSSYNSPLHF. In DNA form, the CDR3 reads TGTGCCAGCAGCCAAGGGAGCTCCTATAATTCACCCCTCCACTTT.

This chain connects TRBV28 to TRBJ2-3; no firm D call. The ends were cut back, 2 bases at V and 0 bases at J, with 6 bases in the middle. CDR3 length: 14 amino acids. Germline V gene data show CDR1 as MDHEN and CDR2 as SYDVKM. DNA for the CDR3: TGTGCCAGCAGTTTAGCAGGTAGCACAGATACGCAGTATTTT. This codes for CASSLAGSTDTQYF.

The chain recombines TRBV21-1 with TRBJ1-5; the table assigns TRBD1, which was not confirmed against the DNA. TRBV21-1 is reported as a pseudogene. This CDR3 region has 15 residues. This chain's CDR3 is CASSKRTGSNQPQHF. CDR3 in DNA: TGTGCCAGCAGCAAGCGGACAGGTAGCAATCAGCCCCAGCATTTT.

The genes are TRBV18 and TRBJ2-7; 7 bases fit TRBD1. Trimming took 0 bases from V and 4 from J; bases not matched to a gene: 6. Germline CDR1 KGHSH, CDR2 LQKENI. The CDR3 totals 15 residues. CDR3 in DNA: TGTGCCAGCTCACCACCCGAGACAGGGTGGTACGAGCAGTACTTC. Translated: CASSPPETGWYEQYF. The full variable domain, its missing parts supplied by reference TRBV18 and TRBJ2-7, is NAGVMQNPRHLVRRRGQEARLRCSPMKGHSHVYWYRQLPEEGLKFMVYLQKENIIDESGMPKERFSAEFPKEGPSILRIQQVVRGDSAAYFCASSPPETGWYEQYFGPGTRLTVT.

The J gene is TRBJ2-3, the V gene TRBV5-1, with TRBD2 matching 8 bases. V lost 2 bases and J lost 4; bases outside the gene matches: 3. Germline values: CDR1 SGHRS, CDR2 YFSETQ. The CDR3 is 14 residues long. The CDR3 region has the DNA TGCGCCAGCAGCTTAGCGGGAGAAGCAGATACGCAGTATTTT. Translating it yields CASSLAGEADTQYF.

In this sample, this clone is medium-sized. CDR3 residues: CASSQGSLAGASYNEQFF. The DNA of the CDR3 is TGTGCCAGCAGCCAAGGCTCCCTCGCGGGAGCATCCTACAATGAGCAGTTCTTC. The V and J genes are TRBV4-2 and TRBJ2-1, with TRBD2 identical over 7 bases. V lost 1 base and J lost 1; bases outside the gene matches: 10. Germline V CDR1 and CDR2: LGHNA, YNFKEQ. The CDR3 is made up of 18 amino acids.

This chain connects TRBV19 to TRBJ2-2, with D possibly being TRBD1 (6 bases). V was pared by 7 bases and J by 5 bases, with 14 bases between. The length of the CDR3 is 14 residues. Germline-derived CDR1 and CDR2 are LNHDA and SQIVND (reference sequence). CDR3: CASTVRGQTGELFF. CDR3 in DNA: TGTGCCAGTACCGTCAGGGGTCAAACCGGGGAGCTGTTTTTT.

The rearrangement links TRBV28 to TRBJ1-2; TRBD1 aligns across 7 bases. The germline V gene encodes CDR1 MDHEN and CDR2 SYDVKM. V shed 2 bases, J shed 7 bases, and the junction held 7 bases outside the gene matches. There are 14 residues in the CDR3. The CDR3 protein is CASSLTPRGIGYTF. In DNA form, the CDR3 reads TGTGCCAGCAGTTTAACCCCCAGGGGGATTGGCTACACCTTC.